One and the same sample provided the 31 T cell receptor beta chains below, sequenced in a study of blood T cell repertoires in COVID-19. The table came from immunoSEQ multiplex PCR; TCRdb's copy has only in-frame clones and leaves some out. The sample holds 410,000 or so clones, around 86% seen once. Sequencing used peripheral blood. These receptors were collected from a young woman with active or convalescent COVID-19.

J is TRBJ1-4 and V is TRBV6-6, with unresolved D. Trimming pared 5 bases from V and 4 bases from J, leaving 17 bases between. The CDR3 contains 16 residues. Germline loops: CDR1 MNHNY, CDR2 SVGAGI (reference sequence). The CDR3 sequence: CASSPRAVSFNEKLFF. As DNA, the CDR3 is TGTGCCAGCAGTCCGCGAGCCGTCTCCTTTAATGAAAAACTGTTTTTT.

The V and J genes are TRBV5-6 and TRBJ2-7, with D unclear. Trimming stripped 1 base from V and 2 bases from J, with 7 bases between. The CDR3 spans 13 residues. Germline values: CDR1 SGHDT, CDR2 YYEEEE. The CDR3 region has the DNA TGTGCCAGCAGCTTGTTTGCTACCTACGAGCAGTACTTC. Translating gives CASSLFATYEQYF. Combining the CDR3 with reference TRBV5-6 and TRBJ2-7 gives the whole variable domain DAGVTQSPTHLIKTRGQQVTLRCSPKSGHDTVSWYQQALGQGPQFIFQYYEEEERQRGNFPDRFSGHQFPNYSSELNVNALLLGDSALYLCASSLFATYEQYFGPGTRLTVT.

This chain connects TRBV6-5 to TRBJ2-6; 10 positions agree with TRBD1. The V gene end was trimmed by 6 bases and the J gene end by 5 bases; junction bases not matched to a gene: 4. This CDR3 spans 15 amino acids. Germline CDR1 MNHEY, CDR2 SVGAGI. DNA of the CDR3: TGTGCCAGCAGCAGACAGGGGGCCTGGGCCAACGTCCTGACTTTC. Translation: CASSRQGAWANVLTF.

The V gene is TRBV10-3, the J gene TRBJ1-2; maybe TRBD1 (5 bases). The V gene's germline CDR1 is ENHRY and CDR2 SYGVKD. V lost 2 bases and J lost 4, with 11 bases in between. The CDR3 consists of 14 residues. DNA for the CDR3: TGTGCCATCAGTGAGGGGACTGCCGTCTATGGCTACACCTTC. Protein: CAISEGTAVYGYTF.

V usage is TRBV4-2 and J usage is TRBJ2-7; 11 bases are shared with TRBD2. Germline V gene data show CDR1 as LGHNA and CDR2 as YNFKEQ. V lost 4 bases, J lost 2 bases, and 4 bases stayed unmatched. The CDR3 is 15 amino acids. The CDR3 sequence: CASSPGLAVPYEQYF. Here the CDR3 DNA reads TGTGCCAGCAGCCCGGGACTAGCGGTCCCCTACGAGCAGTACTTC.

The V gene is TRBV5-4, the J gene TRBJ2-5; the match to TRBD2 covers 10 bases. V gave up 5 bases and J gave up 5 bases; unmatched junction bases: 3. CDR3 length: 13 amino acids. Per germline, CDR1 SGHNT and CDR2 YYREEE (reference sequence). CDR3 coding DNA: TGTGCCAGCAGTAGAGCGGGAGGGGAGACCCAGTACTTC. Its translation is CASSRAGGETQYF.

The CDR3 sequence is CASSLVGGEAEAFF. CDR3 sequence (DNA): TGTGCCAGCAGCTTAGTAGGGGGTGAGGCTGAAGCTTTCTTT. V is TRBV7-8 and J is TRBJ1-1; D is possibly TRBD1 (6 bases). Germline V CDR1 and CDR2: SGHVS, FQNEAQ. The CDR3 is 14 residues long. Trimming removed 1 base from V and 6 bases from J, with 12 bases in between. Filled out from reference TRBV7-8 and TRBJ1-1, the complete variable domain reads GAGVSQSPRYKVAKRGQDVALRCDPISGHVSLFWYQQALGQGPEFLTYFQNEAQLDKSGLPSDRFFAERPEGSVSTLKIQRTQQEDSAVYLCASSLVGGEAEAFFGQGTRLTVV.

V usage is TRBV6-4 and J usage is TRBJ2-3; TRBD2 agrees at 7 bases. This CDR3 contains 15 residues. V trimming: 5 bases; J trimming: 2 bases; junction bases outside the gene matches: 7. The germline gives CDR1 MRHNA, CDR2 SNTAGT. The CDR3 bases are TGTGCCAGCAGTTCCGGGACTACCTACACAGATACGCAGTATTTT. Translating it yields CASSSGTTYTDTQYF.

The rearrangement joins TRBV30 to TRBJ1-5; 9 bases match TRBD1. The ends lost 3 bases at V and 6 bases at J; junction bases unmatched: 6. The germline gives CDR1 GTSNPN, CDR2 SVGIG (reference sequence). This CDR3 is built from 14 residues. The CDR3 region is CAWRVQGAGQPQHF. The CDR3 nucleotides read TGTGCCTGGAGAGTACAGGGGGCGGGTCAGCCCCAGCATTTT.

The chain's CDR3 is CASSSGTDTQYF. The CDR3, as DNA: TGTGCCAGCAGCTCAGGCACAGATACGCAGTATTTT. The chain recombines TRBV7-6 with TRBJ2-3; no definite D call. Deletions cut 4 bases from V and 1 base from J, with 3 bases between. The CDR3 totals 12 residues. The germline V gene encodes CDR1 SGHVS and CDR2 FNYEAQ.

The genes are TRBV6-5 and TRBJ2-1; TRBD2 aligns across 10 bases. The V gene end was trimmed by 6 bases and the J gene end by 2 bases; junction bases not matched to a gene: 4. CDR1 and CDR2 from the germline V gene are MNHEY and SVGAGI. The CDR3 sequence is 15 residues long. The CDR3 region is CASSNGLAAYNEQFF. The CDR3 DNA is TGTGCCAGCAGCAATGGACTAGCGGCCTACAATGAGCAGTTCTTC.

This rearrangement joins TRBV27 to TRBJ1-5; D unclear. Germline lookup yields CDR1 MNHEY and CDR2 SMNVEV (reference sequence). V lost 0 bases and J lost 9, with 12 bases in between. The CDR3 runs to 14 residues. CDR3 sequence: CASSLSAGLGPQHF. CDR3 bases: TGTGCCAGCAGTTTATCGGCAGGATTAGGGCCCCAGCATTTT.

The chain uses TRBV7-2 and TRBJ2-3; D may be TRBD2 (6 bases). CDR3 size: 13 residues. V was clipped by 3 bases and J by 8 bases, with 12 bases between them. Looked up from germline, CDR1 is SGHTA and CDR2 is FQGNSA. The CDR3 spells CASSFGEVGTQYF. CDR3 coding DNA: TGTGCCAGCAGCTTTGGGGAGGTGGGTACGCAGTATTTT.

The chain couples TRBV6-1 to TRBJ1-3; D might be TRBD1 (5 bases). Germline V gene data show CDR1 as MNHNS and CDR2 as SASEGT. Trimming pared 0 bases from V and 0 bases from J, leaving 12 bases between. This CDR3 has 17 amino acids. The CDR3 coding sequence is TGTGCCAGCAGTGAAGCTGACACAGGAAGCTCTGGAAACACCATATATTTT. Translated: CASSEADTGSSGNTIYF.

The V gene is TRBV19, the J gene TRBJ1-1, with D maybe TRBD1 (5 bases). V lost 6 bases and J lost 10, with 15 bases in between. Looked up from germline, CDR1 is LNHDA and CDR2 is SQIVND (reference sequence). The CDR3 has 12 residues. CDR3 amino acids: CASSQGVGGAFF. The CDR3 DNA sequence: TGTGCCAGTAGCCAGGGCGTGGGTGGAGCTTTCTTT.

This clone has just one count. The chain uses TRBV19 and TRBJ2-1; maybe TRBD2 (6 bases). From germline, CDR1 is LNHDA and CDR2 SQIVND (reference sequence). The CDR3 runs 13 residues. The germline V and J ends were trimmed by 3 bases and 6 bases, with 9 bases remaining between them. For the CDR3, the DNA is TGTGCCAGTAGTATGACTAGATCCAATGAGCAGTTCTTC. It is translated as CASSMTRSNEQFF.

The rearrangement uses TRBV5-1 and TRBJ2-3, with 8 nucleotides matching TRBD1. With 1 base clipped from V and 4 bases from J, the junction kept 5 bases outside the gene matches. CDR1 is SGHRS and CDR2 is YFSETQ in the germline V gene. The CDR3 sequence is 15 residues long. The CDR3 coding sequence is TGCGCCAGCAGCTTGTGGGGACAGGAGTCAGATACGCAGTATTTT. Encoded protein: CASSLWGQESDTQYF.

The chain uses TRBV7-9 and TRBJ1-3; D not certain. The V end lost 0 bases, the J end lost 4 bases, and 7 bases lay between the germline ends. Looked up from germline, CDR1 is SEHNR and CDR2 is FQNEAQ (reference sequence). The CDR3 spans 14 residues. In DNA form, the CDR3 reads TGTGCCAGCAGCTTAGCTAGCCCCGGAAACACCATATATTTT. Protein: CASSLASPGNTIYF. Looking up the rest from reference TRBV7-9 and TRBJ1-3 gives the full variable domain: DTGVSQNPRHKITKRGQNVTFRCDPISEHNRLYWYRQTLGQGPEFLTYFQNEAQLEKSRLLSDRFSAERPKGSFSTLEIQRTEQGDSAMYLCASSLASPGNTIYFGEGSWLTVV.

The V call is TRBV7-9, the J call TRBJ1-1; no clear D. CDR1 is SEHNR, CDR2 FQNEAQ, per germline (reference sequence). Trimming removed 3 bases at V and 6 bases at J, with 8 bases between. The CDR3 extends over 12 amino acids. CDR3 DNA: TGTGCCAGCAGCTTCCCTATGTCTGAAGCTTTCTTT. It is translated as CASSFPMSEAFF.

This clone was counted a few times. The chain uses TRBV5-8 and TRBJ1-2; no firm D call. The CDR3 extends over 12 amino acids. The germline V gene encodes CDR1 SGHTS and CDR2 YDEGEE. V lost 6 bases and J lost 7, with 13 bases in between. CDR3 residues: CASILDFGGYTF. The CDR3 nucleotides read TGTGCCAGCATCCTCGACTTTGGTGGCTACACCTTC.

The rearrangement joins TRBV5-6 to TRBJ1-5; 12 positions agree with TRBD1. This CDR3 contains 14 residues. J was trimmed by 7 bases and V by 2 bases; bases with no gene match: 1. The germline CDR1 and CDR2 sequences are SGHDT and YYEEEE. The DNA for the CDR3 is TGTGCCAGCAGCTTAGGGACAGGGGGCCAGCCCCAGCATTTT. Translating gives CASSLGTGGQPQHF.

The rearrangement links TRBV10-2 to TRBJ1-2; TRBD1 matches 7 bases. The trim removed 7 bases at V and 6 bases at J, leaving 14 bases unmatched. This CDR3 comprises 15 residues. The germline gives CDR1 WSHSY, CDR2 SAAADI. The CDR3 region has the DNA TGCGCCAGCAAAACCACAGGGGATGATAGTCATGGCTACACCTTC. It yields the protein CASKTTGDDSHGYTF.

CDR3 loop: CASSLLSDTEAFF. DNA of the CDR3: TGTGCCAGCAGCTTACTAAGTGACACTGAAGCTTTCTTT. The chain has TRBV7-2 and TRBJ1-1; D remains unclear. The CDR3 loop spans 13 amino acids. V shed 2 bases and J shed 3 bases, with 7 bases lying between them. CDR1 and CDR2 from the germline V gene are SGHTA and FQGNSA. Variable domain in full (rest from reference TRBV7-2 and TRBJ1-1): GAGVSQSPSNKVTEKGKDVELRCDPISGHTALYWYRQSLGQGLEFLIYFQGNSAPDKSGLPSDRFSAERTGGSVSTLTIQRTQQEDSAVYLCASSLLSDTEAFFGQGTRLTVV.

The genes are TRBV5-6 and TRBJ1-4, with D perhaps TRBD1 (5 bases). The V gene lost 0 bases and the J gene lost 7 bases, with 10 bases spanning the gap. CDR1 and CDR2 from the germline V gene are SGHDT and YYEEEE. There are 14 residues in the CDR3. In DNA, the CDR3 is TGTGCCAGCAGCTTGGTAGGGGTGGCTGAAAAACTGTTTTTT. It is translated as CASSLVGVAEKLFF. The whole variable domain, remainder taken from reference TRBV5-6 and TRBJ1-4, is DAGVTQSPTHLIKTRGQQVTLRCSPKSGHDTVSWYQQALGQGPQFIFQYYEEEERQRGNFPDRFSGHQFPNYSSELNVNALLLGDSALYLCASSLVGVAEKLFFGSGTQLSVL.

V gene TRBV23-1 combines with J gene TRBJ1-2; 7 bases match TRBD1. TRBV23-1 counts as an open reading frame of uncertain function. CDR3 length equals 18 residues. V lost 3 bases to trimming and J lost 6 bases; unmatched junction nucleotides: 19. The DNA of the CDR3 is TGCGCCAGCAGTCATCGCCGGACAGGCATCAGGAAAGTCAATGGCTACACCTTC. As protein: CASSHRRTGIRKVNGYTF.

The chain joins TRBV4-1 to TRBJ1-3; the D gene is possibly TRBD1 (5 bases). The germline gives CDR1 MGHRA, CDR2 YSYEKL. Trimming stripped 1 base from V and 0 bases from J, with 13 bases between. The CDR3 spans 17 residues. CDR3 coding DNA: TGCGCCAGCAGCCAAGGGAGGGAGGGGTTCTCTGGAAACACCATATATTTT. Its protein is CASSQGREGFSGNTIYF.

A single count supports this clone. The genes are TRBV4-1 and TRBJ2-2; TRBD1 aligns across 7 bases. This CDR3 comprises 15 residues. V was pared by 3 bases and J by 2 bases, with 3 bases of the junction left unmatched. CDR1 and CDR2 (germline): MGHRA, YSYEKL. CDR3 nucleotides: TGCGCCAGCAGCCACGGACAGGCTAACACCGGGGAGCTGTTTTTT. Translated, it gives CASSHGQANTGELFF.

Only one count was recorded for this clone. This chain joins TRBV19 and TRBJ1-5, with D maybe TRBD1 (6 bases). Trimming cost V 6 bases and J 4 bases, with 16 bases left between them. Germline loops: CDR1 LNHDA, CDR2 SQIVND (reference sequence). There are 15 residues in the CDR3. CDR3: CASRVVQGINQPQHF. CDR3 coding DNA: TGTGCCAGTAGAGTTGTACAGGGAATTAATCAGCCCCAGCATTTT. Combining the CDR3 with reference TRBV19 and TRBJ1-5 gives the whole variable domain DGGITQSPKYLFRKEGQNVTLSCEQNLNHDAMYWYRQDPGQGLRLIYYSQIVNDFQKGDIAEGYSVSREKKESFPLTVTSAQKNPTAFYLCASRVVQGINQPQHFGDGTRLSIL.

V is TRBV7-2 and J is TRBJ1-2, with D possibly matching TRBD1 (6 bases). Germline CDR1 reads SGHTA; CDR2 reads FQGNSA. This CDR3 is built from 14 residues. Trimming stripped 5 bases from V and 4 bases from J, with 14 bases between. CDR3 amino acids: CASSPGDAVYGYTF. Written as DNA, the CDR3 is TGTGCCAGCAGCCCAGGGGACGCAGTCTATGGCTACACCTTC.

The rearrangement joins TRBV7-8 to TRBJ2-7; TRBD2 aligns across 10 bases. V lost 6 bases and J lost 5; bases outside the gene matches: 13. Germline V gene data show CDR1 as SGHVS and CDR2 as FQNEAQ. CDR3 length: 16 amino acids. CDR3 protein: CASRRSGGARRNEQYF. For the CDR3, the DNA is TGTGCCAGCAGACGAAGCGGGGGGGCCCGCCGGAACGAGCAGTACTTC.

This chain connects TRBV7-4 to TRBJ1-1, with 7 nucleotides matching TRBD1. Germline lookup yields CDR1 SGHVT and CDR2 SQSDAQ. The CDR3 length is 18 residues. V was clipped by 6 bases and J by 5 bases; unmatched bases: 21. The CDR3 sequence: CASRIRCAGRGKGTEAFF. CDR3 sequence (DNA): TGTGCCAGCAGAATCCGGTGTGCAGGCAGGGGGAAAGGGACTGAAGCTTTCTTT.